This TCR beta chain came from a study of PD-L1 blockade in urothelial cancer (dated by TCRdb to 2017 to 2019). Regarding the research as a whole: Every patient began therapy in the mid-2010s and was given atezolizumab 1,200 mg intravenously every 3 weeks. Twenty-five of 29 patients were males with bladder-origin urothelial cancer, and about 65% of the 29 reported a prior smoking history. An ECOG performance status of 0 or 1 was recorded for the patients, and 0 to 3 prior chemotherapy regimens had been received by the patients. Blood samples were analyzed at 3 weeks after treatment start (second dose) and at 6 weeks after treatment start. A median of roughly 140,000 T cells and 83,000 or so unique TCRs was obtained from blood samples, and a median clonality of 0.080 was observed. Somatic, immune and clinical correlates of response to PD-L1 blockade with atezolizumab in urothelial cancer were the focus of an exploratory multi-omic analysis. Pretreatment tumor samples, along with matched peripheral blood serially collected before and after atezolizumab treatment, were subjected to TCR sequencing. Durable clinical benefit was defined as a progression-free survival longer than 6 months, and TCR features were additionally tested against progression-free survival and overall survival. In the same patients, pretreatment tumors underwent whole exome sequencing and RNA sequencing in addition to TCR sequencing. Roughly ten patients achieved durable clinical benefit and approximately 19 did not. Pretreatment blood TCR-seq was available for about 27 patients, at least one posttreatment blood collection was obtained for 25 or so patients, and tumor TCR-seq was available for 25 or so patients.

Paper-wide results and their limitations: Greater expansion of tumor-associated TCR clones in peripheral blood 3 weeks after the start of treatment was observed in patients with durable benefit (n of about 21, p = 0.022). Improved progression-free and overall survival was associated with having pretreatment peripheral blood TCR clonality below the median. Because the sample size was small (n ≈ 27) and many exploratory analyses were performed, the results are intended to be hypothesis-generating.

To estimate absolute template abundance from read counts, synthetic TCR analog templates were spiked into each PCR. Using the immunoSEQ assay, TCRbeta CDR3 regions were amplified from genomic DNA with bias-controlled V and J gene primers. Rearranged TCRbeta segments were sequenced at approximately 20X coverage. On the authors' methods: Sequencing errors were corrected by clustering, and CDR3s were annotated against IMGT so that V, D and J genes could be assigned. Downstream analyses used only productive TCRbeta rearrangements and left out out-of-frame or stop-codon sequences. Clonality was calculated as one minus the Shannon entropy normalized by the log of the number of unique productive sequences. Fisher's exact test with Benjamini-Hochberg correction, at a threshold of adjusted p below 0.01, was used to find clones that differed between time points or between blood and tumor. TCRdb mirrors the immuneACCESS table, restricted to in-frame sequences. Some clones are absent from its copies; in checked studies, under half trace to an unresolved V gene, and the reason for the others is unknown. V, J and clone size are taken as reported in that table, and D and trimming were inferred from the DNA itself. This sample gives tens of thousands of clones in total; approximately 83% of them show up just once. The ten largest account for about 16% of the sample.

V ends up 7 bases short and J 3 bases short, with an unmatched junction base count of 5. The germline V gene sets CDR1 to SNHLY and CDR2 to FYNNEI. Reading from cysteine to phenylalanine, the CDR3 counts 14 amino acids. The DNA shown is the 42-base CDR3, in frame from base 1. The sample's time point, from its label and the paper: pretreatment peripheral blood. A cohort of about 30 patients with locally advanced or metastatic urothelial carcinoma, treated at Memorial Sloan Kettering on a trial protocol, was included. Peripheral blood mononuclear cells were collected pretreatment and during treatment, with between 1 and 8 total time points per patient. The Qiagen DNeasy Blood extraction kit was used to purify genomic DNA from total PBMCs and tumor samples. PBMCs were collected pretreatment and during treatment, and were isolated and stored as previously described. About this clone itself: The clone's antigen remains unknown. Base qualities are missing; no much larger clone stands one base away.

Material: PBMCs, obtained around atezolizumab (anti-PD-L1) treatment. The chain joins TRBV2 to TRBJ2-3, with 9 bases matching TRBD2. This receptor was taken from a man between 60 and 75 years old with urothelial cancer. In nucleotides, the sequence is TGTGCCAGCAATCCGGGACTAGCAACAGATACGCAGTATTTT. This yields the protein CASNPGLATDTQYF. When the CDR3 is completed using the reference TRBV2 and TRBJ2-3 genes on either side, the full variable domain is EPEVTQTPSHQVTQMGQEVILRCVPISNHLYFYWYRQILGQKVEFLVSFYNNEISEKSEIFDDQFSVERPDGSNFTLKIRSTKLEDSAMYFCASNPGLATDTQYFGPGTRLTVL.